The 6 T cell receptor beta chains reported below all come from one sample, sequenced in a study of control samples from healthy donors and cancer patients. Sequencing used immunoSEQ multiplex PCR; TCRdb keeps in-frame clones, though not all of them. In the table there are roughly 200,000 clones, 85% to 95% of which are singletons. Sequencing was performed on blood. The source is a man between 50 and 59 years old in good health.

The chain joins TRBV11-2 to TRBJ1-2; unclear D gene. Trimming stripped 0 bases from V and 3 bases from J, with 20 bases between. Per the germline V gene, CDR1 is SGHAT and CDR2 is FQNNGV. The CDR3 consists of 18 residues. The CDR3 DNA follows: TGTGCCAGCAGCTTAGATCTTAGAGCGTCAGGCGGAGACTATGGCTACACCTTC. Its protein product is CASSLDLRASGGDYGYTF.

The chain combines TRBV7-2 with TRBJ1-2, with TRBD1 identical over 7 bases. The V segment lost 1 base and the J segment 8 bases; nucleotides outside the gene matches: 7. The CDR3 has 14 amino acids. Germline CDR1 reads SGHTA; CDR2 reads FQGNSA. The CDR3 sequence: CASSLGGGAGGYTF. In DNA, the CDR3 is TGTGCCAGCAGCTTAGGAGGGGGCGCGGGAGGCTACACCTTC.

V and J are TRBV28 and TRBJ2-1, with TRBD2 as a possible D gene (6 bases). The germline CDR1 and CDR2 sequences are MDHEN and SYDVKM. The CDR3 extends over 15 amino acids. The V and J ends lost 3 bases and 0 bases respectively, with 9 bases between them. Here the CDR3 DNA reads TGTGCCAGCAGTTTTGCGGGGAGCTCCTACAATGAGCAGTTCTTC. Protein sequence: CASSFAGSSYNEQFF. Supplemented by reference TRBV28 and TRBJ2-1, the full variable domain reads DVKVTQSSRYLVKRTGEKVFLECVQDMDHENMFWYRQDPGLGLRLIYFSYDVKMKEKGDIPEGYSVSREKKERFSLILESASTNQTSMYLCASSFAGSSYNEQFFGPGTRLTVL.

This chain joins TRBV20-1 and TRBJ1-2; no reliable D call. The CDR3 loop spans 10 amino acids. The germline V gene encodes CDR1 DFQATT and CDR2 SNEGSKA (reference sequence). Between the trimmed V and J ends, which lost 7 bases and 12 bases, there was a span of 15 bases. CDR3 DNA: TGCAGTGTCAGCAAGGGTTTGGACACCTTC. Protein sequence: CSVSKGLDTF.

This chain connects TRBV18 to TRBJ1-1; D possibly corresponds to TRBD1 (5 bases). Per germline, CDR1 KGHSH and CDR2 LQKENI. V lost 4 bases to trimming and J lost 1 base, with 13 bases between them. CDR3 length: 15 amino acids. The CDR3 is CASSRRDSENTEAFF. In nucleotides, the CDR3 is TGTGCCAGCTCACGACGGGACTCAGAGAACACTGAAGCTTTCTTT. The full variable domain, its missing parts supplied by reference TRBV18 and TRBJ1-1, is NAGVMQNPRHLVRRRGQEARLRCSPMKGHSHVYWYRQLPEEGLKFMVYLQKENIIDESGMPKERFSAEFPKEGPSILRIQQVVRGDSAAYFCASSRRDSENTEAFFGQGTRLTVV.

The chain recombines TRBV19 with TRBJ1-2; a weak D match, TRBD1 (6 bases). Germline V gene lookup returns CDR1 LNHDA and CDR2 SQIVND (reference sequence). The V gene lost 3 bases and the J gene lost 1 base, with 9 bases spanning the gap. The CDR3 runs to 14 residues. Written as DNA, the CDR3 is TGTGCCAGTAGTATCGAGGACAGTAACTATGGCTACACCTTC. It encodes CASSIEDSNYGYTF. Full variable domain (outside the CDR3, taken from reference TRBV19 and TRBJ1-2): DGGITQSPKYLFRKEGQNVTLSCEQNLNHDAMYWYRQDPGQGLRLIYYSQIVNDFQKGDIAEGYSVSREKKESFPLTVTSAQKNPTAFYLCASSIEDSNYGYTFGSGTRLTVV.